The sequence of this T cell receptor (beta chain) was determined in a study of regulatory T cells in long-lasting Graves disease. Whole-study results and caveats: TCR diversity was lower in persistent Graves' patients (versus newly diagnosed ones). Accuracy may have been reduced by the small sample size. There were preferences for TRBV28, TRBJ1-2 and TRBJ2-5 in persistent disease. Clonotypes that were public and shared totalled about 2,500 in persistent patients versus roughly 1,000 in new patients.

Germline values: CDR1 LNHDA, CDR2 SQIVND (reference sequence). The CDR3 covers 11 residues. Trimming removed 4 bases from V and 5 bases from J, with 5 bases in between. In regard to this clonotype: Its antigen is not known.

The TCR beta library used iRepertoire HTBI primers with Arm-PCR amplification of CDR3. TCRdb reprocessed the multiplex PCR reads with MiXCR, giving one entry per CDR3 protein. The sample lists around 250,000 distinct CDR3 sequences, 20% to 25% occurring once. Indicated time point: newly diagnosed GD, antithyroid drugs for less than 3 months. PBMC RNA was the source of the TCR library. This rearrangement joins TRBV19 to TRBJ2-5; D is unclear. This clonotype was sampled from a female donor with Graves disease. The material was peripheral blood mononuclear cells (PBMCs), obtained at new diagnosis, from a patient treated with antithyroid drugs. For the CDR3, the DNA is TGTGCCAGTAGTAAAGCGGAGACCCAGTACTTC. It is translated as CASSKAETQYF.